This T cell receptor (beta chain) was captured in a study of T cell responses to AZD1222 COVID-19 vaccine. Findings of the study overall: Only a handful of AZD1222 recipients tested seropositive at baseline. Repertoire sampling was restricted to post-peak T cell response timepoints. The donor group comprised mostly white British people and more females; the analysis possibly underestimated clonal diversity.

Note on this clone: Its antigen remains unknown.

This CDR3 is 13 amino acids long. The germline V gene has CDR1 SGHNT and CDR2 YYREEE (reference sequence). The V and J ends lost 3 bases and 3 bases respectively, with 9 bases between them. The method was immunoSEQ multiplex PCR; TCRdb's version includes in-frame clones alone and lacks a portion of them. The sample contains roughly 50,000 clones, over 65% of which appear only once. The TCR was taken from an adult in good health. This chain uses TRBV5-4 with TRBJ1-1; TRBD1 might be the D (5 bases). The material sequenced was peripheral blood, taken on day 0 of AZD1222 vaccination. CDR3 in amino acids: CASSSQEYTEAFF. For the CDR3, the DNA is TGTGCCAGCAGCTCACAGGAATACACTGAAGCTTTCTTT.